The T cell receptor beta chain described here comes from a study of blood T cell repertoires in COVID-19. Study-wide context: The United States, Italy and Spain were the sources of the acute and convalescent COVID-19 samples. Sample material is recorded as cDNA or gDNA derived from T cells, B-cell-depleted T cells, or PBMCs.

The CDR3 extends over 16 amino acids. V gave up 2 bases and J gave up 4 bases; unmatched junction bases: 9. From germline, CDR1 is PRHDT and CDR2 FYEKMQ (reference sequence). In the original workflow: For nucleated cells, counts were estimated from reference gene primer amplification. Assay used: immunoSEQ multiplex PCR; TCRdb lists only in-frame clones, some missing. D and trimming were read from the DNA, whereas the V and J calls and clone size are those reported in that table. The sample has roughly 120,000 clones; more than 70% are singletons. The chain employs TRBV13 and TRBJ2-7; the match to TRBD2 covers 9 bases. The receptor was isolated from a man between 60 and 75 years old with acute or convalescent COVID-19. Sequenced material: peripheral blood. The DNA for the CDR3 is TGTGCCAGCAGCTTAAGGCGGGAGGGGTTTCATTACGAGCAGTACTTC. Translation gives CASSLRREGFHYEQYF.